This TCR beta chain was sequenced for a study of blood T cell repertoires in COVID-19. Study background: Collection of acute and convalescent COVID-19 samples took place in the United States, Italy and Spain. T cells, B-cell-depleted T cells, or PBMCs provided the cDNA or gDNA that served as material.

In the source study's methods: Quantification of nucleated cells was approximated via reference gene primer amplification. The method was immunoSEQ multiplex PCR; TCRdb's version includes in-frame clones alone and lacks a portion of them. V and J calls plus clone size are reproduced from that table; the DNA served to infer D and trimming. The sample lists roughly 140,000 clones, 84% occurring once. The CDR3 covers 15 residues. CDR1 and CDR2 (germline): LGHDT, YNNKEL (reference sequence). V was pared by 4 bases and J by 5 bases, with 17 bases between. The chain couples TRBV3-1 (or the pseudogene TRBV3-2) to TRBJ1-1; perhaps TRBD1 as D (6 bases). The source material was peripheral blood. This clonotype originated in an elderly woman in a cohort sampled during active or convalescent COVID-19. CDR3 residues: CASSLLGQSDTEAFF. CDR3 nucleotide sequence: TGTGCCAGCAGCCTTTTAGGACAGTCTGATACTGAAGCTTTCTTT.